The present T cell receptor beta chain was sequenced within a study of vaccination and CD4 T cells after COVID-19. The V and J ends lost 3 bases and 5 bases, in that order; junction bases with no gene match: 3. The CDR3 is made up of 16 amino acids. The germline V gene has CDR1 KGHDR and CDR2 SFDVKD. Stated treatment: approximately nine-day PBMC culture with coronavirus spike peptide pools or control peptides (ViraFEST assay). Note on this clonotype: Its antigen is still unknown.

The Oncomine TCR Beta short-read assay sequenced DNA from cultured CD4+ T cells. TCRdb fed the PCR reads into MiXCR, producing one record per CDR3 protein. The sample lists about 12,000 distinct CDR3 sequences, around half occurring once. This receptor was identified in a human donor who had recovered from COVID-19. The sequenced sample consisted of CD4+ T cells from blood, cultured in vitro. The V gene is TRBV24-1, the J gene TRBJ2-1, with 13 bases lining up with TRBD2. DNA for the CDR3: TGTGCCACCAGTGATGCGACTAGCGGGGGGCACAATGAGCAGTTCTTC. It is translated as CATSDATSGGHNEQFF.